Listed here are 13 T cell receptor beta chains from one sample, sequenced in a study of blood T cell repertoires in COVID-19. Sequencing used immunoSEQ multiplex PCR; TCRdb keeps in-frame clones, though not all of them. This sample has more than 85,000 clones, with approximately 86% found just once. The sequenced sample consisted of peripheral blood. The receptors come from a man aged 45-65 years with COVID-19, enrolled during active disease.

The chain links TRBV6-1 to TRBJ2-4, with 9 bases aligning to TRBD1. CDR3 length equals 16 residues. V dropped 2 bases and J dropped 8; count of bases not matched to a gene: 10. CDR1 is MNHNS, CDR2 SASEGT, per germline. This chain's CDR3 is CASSESMGQGSDIQYF. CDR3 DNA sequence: TGTGCCAGCAGTGAATCTATGGGACAGGGATCGGACATTCAGTACTTC.

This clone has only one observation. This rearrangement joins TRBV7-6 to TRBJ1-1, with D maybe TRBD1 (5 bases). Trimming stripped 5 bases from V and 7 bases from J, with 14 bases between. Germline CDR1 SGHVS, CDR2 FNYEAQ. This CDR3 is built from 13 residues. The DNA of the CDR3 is TGTGCCAGCAGCCCAGGGTCACGGCATGAAGCTTTCTTT. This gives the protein CASSPGSRHEAFF. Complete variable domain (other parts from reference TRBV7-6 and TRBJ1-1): GAGVSQSPRYKVTKRGQDVALRCDPISGHVSLYWYRQALGQGPEFLTYFNYEAQQDKSGLPNDRFSAERPEGSISTLTIQRTEQRDSAMYRCASSPGSRHEAFFGQGTRLTVV.

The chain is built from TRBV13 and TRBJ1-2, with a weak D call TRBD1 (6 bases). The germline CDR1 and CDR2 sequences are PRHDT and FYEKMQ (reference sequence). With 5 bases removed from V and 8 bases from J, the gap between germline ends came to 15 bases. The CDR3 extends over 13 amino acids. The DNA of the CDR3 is TGTGCCAGCAGCCGCTCCAAACAGGGCGGCTACACCTTC. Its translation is CASSRSKQGGYTF.

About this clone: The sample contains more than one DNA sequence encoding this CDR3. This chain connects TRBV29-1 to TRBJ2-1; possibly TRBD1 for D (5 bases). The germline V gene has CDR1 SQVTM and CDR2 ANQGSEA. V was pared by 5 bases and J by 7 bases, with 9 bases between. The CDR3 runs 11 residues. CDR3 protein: CSVLRVNEQFF. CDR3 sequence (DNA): TGCAGCGTTCTCAGGGTTAATGAGCAGTTCTTC.

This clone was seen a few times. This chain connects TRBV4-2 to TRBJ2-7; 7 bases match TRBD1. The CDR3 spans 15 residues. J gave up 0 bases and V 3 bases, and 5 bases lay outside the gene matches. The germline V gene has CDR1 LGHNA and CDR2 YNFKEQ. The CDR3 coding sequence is TGTGCCAGCAGCCAGGCCTACAGGGGCTCCTACGAGCAGTACTTC. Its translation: CASSQAYRGSYEQYF.

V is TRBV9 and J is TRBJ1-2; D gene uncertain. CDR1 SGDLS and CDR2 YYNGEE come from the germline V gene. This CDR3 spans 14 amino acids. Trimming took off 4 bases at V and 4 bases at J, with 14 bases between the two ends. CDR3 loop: CASSSREAGYGYTF. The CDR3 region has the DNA TGTGCCAGCAGCTCCCGGGAGGCGGGCTATGGCTACACCTTC.

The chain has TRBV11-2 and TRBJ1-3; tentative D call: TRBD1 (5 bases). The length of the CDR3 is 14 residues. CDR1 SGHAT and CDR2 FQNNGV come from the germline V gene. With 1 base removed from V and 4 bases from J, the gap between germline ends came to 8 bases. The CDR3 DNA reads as TGTGCCAGCAGCTTAGGGCCAGGGGGAAACACCATATATTTT. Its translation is CASSLGPGGNTIYF.

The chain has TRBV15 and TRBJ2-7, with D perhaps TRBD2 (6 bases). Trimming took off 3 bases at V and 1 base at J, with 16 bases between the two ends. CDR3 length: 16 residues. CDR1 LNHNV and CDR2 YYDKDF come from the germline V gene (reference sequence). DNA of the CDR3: TGTGCCACCAGCAGCCGCGAGGCGGGGACGTCCTACGAGCAGTACTTC. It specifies CATSSREAGTSYEQYF.

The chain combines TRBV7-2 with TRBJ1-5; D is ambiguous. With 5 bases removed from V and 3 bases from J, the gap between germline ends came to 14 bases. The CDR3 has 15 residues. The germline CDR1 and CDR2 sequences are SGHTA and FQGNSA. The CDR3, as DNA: TGTGCCAGCAGCCCCATCGGGGAGTACAATCAGCCCCAGCATTTT. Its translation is CASSPIGEYNQPQHF.

The CDR3 region is CASSVEASTDTQYF. As DNA, the CDR3 is TGTGCCAGCAGTGTAGAAGCTAGCACAGATACGCAGTATTTT. The chain carries TRBV6-4 and TRBJ2-3; D not certain. The CDR3 sequence is 14 residues long. Trimming left V 4 bases short and J 0 bases short, with 8 bases between. Germline V lookup: CDR1 MRHNA, CDR2 SNTAGT.

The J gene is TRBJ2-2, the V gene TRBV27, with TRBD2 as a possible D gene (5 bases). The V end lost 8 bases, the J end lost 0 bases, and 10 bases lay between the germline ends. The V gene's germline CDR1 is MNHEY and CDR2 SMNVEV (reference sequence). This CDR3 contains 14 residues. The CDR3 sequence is CASGPGSNTGELFF. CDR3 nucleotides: TGTGCCAGCGGTCCGGGATCGAACACCGGGGAGCTGTTTTTT.

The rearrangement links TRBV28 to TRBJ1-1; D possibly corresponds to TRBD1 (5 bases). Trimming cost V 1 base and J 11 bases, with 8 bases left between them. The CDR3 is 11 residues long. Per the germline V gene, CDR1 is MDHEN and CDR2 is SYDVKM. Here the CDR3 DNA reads TGTGCCAGCAGTTTATCAGGGCTCGCTTTCTTT. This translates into CASSLSGLAFF.

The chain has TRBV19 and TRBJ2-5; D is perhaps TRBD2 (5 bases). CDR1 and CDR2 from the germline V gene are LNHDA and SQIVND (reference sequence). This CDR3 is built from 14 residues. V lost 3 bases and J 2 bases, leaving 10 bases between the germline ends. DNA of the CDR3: TGTGCCAGTAGTATGTCGAGAGGGCAAGAGACCCAGTACTTC. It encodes CASSMSRGQETQYF.